This T cell receptor (beta chain) was identified during a study of blood T cell repertoires in COVID-19. The wider study: Both acute and convalescent COVID-19 samples were obtained from the United States, Italy and Spain.

Those enrolled, adults aged 18 to 89 years, came from about two dozen US areas. Someone with COVID-19 had been met by exposed participants within 2 weeks before study entry. The CDR3 has 16 residues. Germline V gene lookup returns CDR1 MDHEN and CDR2 SYDVKM. V was cut by 4 bases and J by 0 bases, with 13 bases left in between. Original data processing: The assay estimated nucleated cells by amplifying reference gene primers. The data were produced by immunoSEQ multiplex PCR, yet TCRdb's version contains in-frame clones alone and is incomplete. D and trimming were read from the DNA, whereas the V and J calls and clone size are those reported in that table. The data hold some 300,000 clones, with about 90% observed a single time.

This chain links TRBV28 with TRBJ1-5; D not certain. Material for sequencing was PBMCs or T cells enriched from blood (not recorded which). This clonotype originated in a woman between 50 and 59 years old who had been exposed to COVID-19. The CDR3 region is CASSSLPSYSNQPQHF. The CDR3 region has the DNA TGTGCCAGCAGTTCCCTCCCCAGTTATAGCAATCAGCCCCAGCATTTT.